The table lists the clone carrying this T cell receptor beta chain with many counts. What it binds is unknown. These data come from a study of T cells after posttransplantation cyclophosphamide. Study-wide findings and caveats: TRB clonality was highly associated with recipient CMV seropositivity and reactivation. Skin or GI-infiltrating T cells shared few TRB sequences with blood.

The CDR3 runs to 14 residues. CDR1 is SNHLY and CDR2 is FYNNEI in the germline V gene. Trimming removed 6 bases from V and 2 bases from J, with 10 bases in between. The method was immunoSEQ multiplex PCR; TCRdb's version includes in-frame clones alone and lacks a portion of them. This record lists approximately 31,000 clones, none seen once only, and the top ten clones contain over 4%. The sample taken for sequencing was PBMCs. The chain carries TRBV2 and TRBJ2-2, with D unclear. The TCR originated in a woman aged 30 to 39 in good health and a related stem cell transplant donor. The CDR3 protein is CASSVNSNTGELFF. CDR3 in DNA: TGTGCCAGCAGCGTGAACAGCAACACCGGGGAGCTGTTTTTT.